Following are 9 T cell receptor beta chains from one sample sequenced in a study of T cells after yellow fever vaccination. TCRdb re-called the 5' RACE reads through MiXCR, storing one row per CDR3 protein. The table lists 29,000 or so distinct CDR3 sequences, around 5% of them singletons. Sequenced material: CD8+ T cells sorted from PBMCs, taken 10 days after the yellow fever booster vaccination. These receptors all come from a man under 40 who received the YFV17D yellow fever vaccine.

This clonotype was found many times. The V gene is TRBV6-2 or TRBV6-3, the J gene TRBJ2-7; 9 bases match TRBD2. Germline CDR1 reads MNHEY; CDR2 reads SVGEGT. V shed 5 bases and J 7 bases; nucleotides not matched to a gene: 12. The CDR3 contains 15 residues. The DNA for the CDR3 is TGTGCCAGCAGTCCGGAAGGAGCGGGAGGCGGGGAGCAGTACTTC. Translation gives CASSPEGAGGGEQYF.

This clonotype was picked up many times. V and J are TRBV7-6 and TRBJ1-5; 8 bases are a match to TRBD1. The J segment lost 5 bases and the V segment lost 5 bases, leaving 8 bases of the junction unmatched. The germline V gene encodes CDR1 SGHVS and CDR2 FNYEAQ. The CDR3 sequence is 15 residues long. The CDR3 spells CASSRTGRGDQPQHF. DNA for the CDR3: TGTGCCAGCAGCCGGACAGGGAGGGGAGATCAGCCCCAGCATTTT.

At least ten counts were recorded for this clonotype. V usage is TRBV20-1 and J usage is TRBJ2-1; 12 bases match TRBD2. J was trimmed by 8 bases and V by 1 base; bases with no gene match: 24. Germline V lookup: CDR1 DFQATT, CDR2 SNEGSKA (reference sequence). The CDR3 extends over 21 amino acids. As DNA, the CDR3 is TGCAGTGCTAGAGCGAACTGGGCCGGTGTCACGACTAGCGGGAGTTCCCATGAGCAGTTCTTC. Translated, it gives CSARANWAGVTTSGSSHEQFF.

The sample holds many counts of this clonotype. The chain combines TRBV27 with TRBJ2-1, with D unresolved. The CDR3 sequence is 14 residues long. Germline values: CDR1 MNHEY, CDR2 SMNVEV (reference sequence). Trimming removed 2 bases at V and 2 bases at J, with 7 bases between. Here the CDR3 reads CASSLVGTYNEQFF. Written as DNA, the CDR3 is TGTGCCAGCAGTTTAGTGGGGACCTACAATGAGCAGTTCTTC.

This clonotype showed up many times. CDR3 loop: CASSVGQRRETQYF. DNA for the CDR3: TGTGCCAGCAGCGTAGGCCAGAGGAGAGAGACCCAGTACTTC. The V call is TRBV9, the J call TRBJ2-5; D call uncertain. The germline V gene has CDR1 SGDLS and CDR2 YYNGEE. V was shortened by 0 bases and J by 4 bases, with 10 bases between the two germline ends. The CDR3 is made up of 14 amino acids.

Many counts were recorded for this clonotype. The chain carries TRBV5-4 and TRBJ2-7; tentative D call: TRBD2 (5 bases). This CDR3 comprises 13 residues. Trimming removed 2 bases from V and 0 bases from J, with 6 bases in between. Germline V gives CDR1 SGHNT, CDR2 YYREEE (reference sequence). The CDR3 sequence is CASSFGISYEQYF. The CDR3 nucleotides read TGTGCCAGCAGCTTCGGGATCTCCTACGAGCAGTACTTC.

There are many counts of this clonotype. The rearrangement uses TRBV2 and TRBJ2-7; 9 bases are a match to TRBD1. The germline V gene has CDR1 SNHLY and CDR2 FYNNEI. V lost 2 bases, J lost 2 bases, and 4 bases stayed unmatched. This CDR3 is 15 amino acids long. The CDR3: CASSEFGTGPYEQYF. CDR3 DNA sequence: TGTGCCAGCAGTGAATTCGGGACAGGGCCCTACGAGCAGTACTTC.

The chain links TRBV20-1 to TRBJ2-7, with 8 bases aligning to TRBD2. Germline loops: CDR1 DFQATT, CDR2 SNEGSKA (reference sequence). This CDR3 spans 17 amino acids. V dropped 2 bases and J dropped 0; count of bases not matched to a gene: 12. CDR3 DNA: TGCAGTGCTAGAAGACCGGGACTAGGTCAAACCTCCTACGAGCAGTACTTC. It is translated as CSARRPGLGQTSYEQYF.

This clonotype was recorded many times. This rearrangement joins TRBV10-3 to TRBJ1-1; D remains unclear. Germline V gene data show CDR1 as ENHRY and CDR2 as SYGVKD. The CDR3 has 14 amino acids. The V end lost 4 bases, the J end lost 2 bases, and 11 bases lay between the germline ends. The CDR3 spells CAISAFGGNTEAFF. Written as DNA, the CDR3 is TGTGCCATCAGTGCCTTTGGCGGTAACACTGAAGCTTTCTTT.